The 28 T cell receptor beta chains listed next were all sequenced from one sample in a study of high-grade serous ovarian cancer treatment subgroups. Tumor samples were obtained before definitive surgery or chemotherapy. This table comes from immunoSEQ multiplex PCR, and its TCRdb copy is limited to in-frame clones, with some not included. This table has 18,000 or so clones, roughly 75% appearing once. Sequences were obtained from tumor tissue. The receptor set was obtained from a human donor with high-grade serous ovarian cancer.

A few counts support this clone. The chain combines TRBV29-1 with TRBJ1-2; possibly TRBD1 for D (6 bases). Germline CDR1 is SQVTM and CDR2 is ANQGSEA. Trimming removed 8 bases at V and 8 bases at J, with 21 bases between. The CDR3 loop spans 13 amino acids. The DNA of the CDR3 is TGCAGCATACTTGGGGGGCGGTCTGGAGGCTACACCTTC. This sequence encodes CSILGGRSGGYTF.

The rearrangement joins TRBV9 to TRBJ2-1; 11 bases fit TRBD2. V shed 3 bases and J 3 bases; nucleotides not matched to a gene: 2. Looked up from germline, CDR1 is SGDLS and CDR2 is YYNGEE. This CDR3 spans 15 amino acids. The CDR3 DNA is TGTGCCAGCAGCGAAGGGACTAGCGGCTACAATGAGCAGTTCTTC. Amino acid sequence: CASSEGTSGYNEQFF.

V and J are TRBV11-2 and TRBJ2-3, with unresolved D. The CDR3 sequence is 15 residues long. Trimming stripped 0 bases from V and 0 bases from J, with 7 bases between. In germline, CDR1 is SGHAT, CDR2 FQNNGV. CDR3 DNA: TGTGCCAGCAGCTTAGATAGATTTAGCACAGATACGCAGTATTTT. Its protein product is CASSLDRFSTDTQYF.

J is TRBJ2-1 and V is TRBV18; 8 nucleotides agree with TRBD2. The CDR3 covers 15 residues. Germline lookup yields CDR1 KGHSH and CDR2 LQKENI. Trimming cost V 3 bases and J 3 bases; bases outside gene matches: 4. The CDR3 DNA reads as TGTGCCAGCTCACCTCCGGGACTAGTCTACAATGAGCAGTTCTTC. Translated, it gives CASSPPGLVYNEQFF. Based on the CDR3 plus reference TRBV18 and TRBJ2-1, the full variable domain is NAGVMQNPRHLVRRRGQEARLRCSPMKGHSHVYWYRQLPEEGLKFMVYLQKENIIDESGMPKERFSAEFPKEGPSILRIQQVVRGDSAAYFCASSPPGLVYNEQFFGPGTRLTVL.

This chain joins TRBV7-2 and TRBJ2-3, with 9 positions matching TRBD2. The germline gives CDR1 SGHTA, CDR2 FQGNSA. The CDR3 is made up of 15 amino acids. V shed 6 bases and J 4 bases; nucleotides not matched to a gene: 8. CDR3 amino acids: CASSDLAGAADTQYF. The CDR3 DNA reads TGTGCCAGCAGTGACTTAGCGGGAGCGGCAGATACGCAGTATTTT.

CDR3: CASSAGGVNQPQHF. Written as DNA, the CDR3 is TGTGCCAGCAGCGCCGGGGGGGTGAATCAGCCCCAGCATTTT. This sequence joins TRBV7-9 and TRBJ1-5, with TRBD1 as a possible D gene (5 bases). Trimming removed 5 bases at V and 4 bases at J, with 12 bases between. CDR1 and CDR2 (germline): SEHNR, FQNEAQ (reference sequence). The CDR3 is made up of 14 amino acids.

The rearrangement uses TRBV27 and TRBJ1-4; a possible D gene is TRBD1 (5 bases). V was cut by 6 bases and J by 0 bases, with 11 bases left in between. Per germline, CDR1 MNHEY and CDR2 SMNVEV (reference sequence). The CDR3 is 15 residues long. The CDR3 spells CASSQDTSTNEKLFF. Here the CDR3 DNA reads TGTGCCAGCAGCCAGGACACCTCAACTAATGAAAAACTGTTTTTT.

This clone is a singleton in its sample. V usage is TRBV28 and J usage is TRBJ2-3; 15 bases line up with TRBD2. There are 16 residues in the CDR3. From germline, CDR1 is MDHEN and CDR2 SYDVKM. With 3 bases clipped from V and 7 bases from J, the junction kept 5 bases outside the gene matches. This CDR3 is CASSFIGTSGRNTQYF. DNA of the CDR3: TGTGCCAGCAGTTTCATCGGGACTAGCGGGAGGAATACGCAGTATTTT.

This clone was counted a few times. The chain links TRBV28 to TRBJ2-1; D unclear. The germline V gene encodes CDR1 MDHEN and CDR2 SYDVKM. The V end was cut by 9 bases, the J end by 6 bases, with 12 bases between. This CDR3 region has 12 residues. The CDR3 is CASGLRGNEQFF. The DNA for the CDR3 is TGTGCCAGTGGGCTTCGAGGCAATGAGCAGTTCTTC.

The V call is TRBV9, the J call TRBJ2-7; D uncertain. V was pared by 1 base and J by 1 base, with 9 bases between. Germline values: CDR1 SGDLS, CDR2 YYNGEE. The CDR3 extends over 14 amino acids. The CDR3 spells CASSVSGTSYEQYF. As DNA, the CDR3 is TGTGCCAGCAGCGTATCAGGAACTTCCTACGAGCAGTACTTC. Combining the CDR3 with reference TRBV9 and TRBJ2-7 gives the whole variable domain DSGVTQTPKHLITATGQRVTLRCSPRSGDLSVYWYQQSLDQGLQFLIQYYNGEERAKGNILERFSAQQFPDLHSELNLSSLELGDSALYFCASSVSGTSYEQYFGPGTRLTVT.

The chain carries TRBV19 and TRBJ2-1, with D tentatively TRBD2 (7 bases). CDR3 size: 16 residues. Trimming took off 3 bases at V and 0 bases at J, with 12 bases between the two ends. Germline V gene data show CDR1 as LNHDA and CDR2 as SQIVND (reference sequence). The CDR3 nucleotides are TGTGCCAGTAGTATGGGGGGGGGCAGCTCCTACAATGAGCAGTTCTTC. Translating it yields CASSMGGGSSYNEQFF.

The chain uses TRBV9 and TRBJ2-5; D is possibly TRBD2 (6 bases). V was cut by 6 bases and J by 2 bases, with 11 bases left in between. The germline V gene encodes CDR1 SGDLS and CDR2 YYNGEE. The CDR3 is 13 amino acids. CDR3 protein: CASTSGGQETQYF. The CDR3 coding sequence is TGTGCCAGCACCTCCGGGGGTCAAGAGACCCAGTACTTC.

This rearrangement joins TRBV10-1 to TRBJ2-3; 7 nucleotides agree with TRBD2. Losses at the gene ends were 7 bases for V and 0 bases for J; bases not matched to a gene: 4. Germline CDR1 WNHNN, CDR2 SYGVQD (reference sequence). The CDR3 runs to 14 residues. The CDR3 bases are TGCGCCAGCACGGACGGGGGGAGCACAGATACGCAGTATTTT. It encodes CASTDGGSTDTQYF.

This clone has only one observation. The CDR3 spells CASSLRLLADQETQYF. DNA of the CDR3: TGTGCCAGCAGCTTGCGTTTACTAGCGGACCAAGAGACCCAGTACTTC. The chain employs TRBV5-4 and TRBJ2-5; 8 bases fit TRBD2. Germline CDR1 is SGHNT and CDR2 is YYREEE (reference sequence). Trimming at V came to 1 base and at J to 0 bases, leaving 5 bases not matched to a gene. This CDR3 has 16 amino acids.

This chain uses TRBV9 with TRBJ1-5; the D gene is possibly TRBD1 (5 bases). Germline CDR1 and CDR2: SGDLS and YYNGEE. V was clipped by 0 bases and J by 6 bases, with 13 bases between them. CDR3 size: 15 residues. The CDR3 sequence is CASSVGAGLSQPQHF. CDR3 coding DNA: TGTGCCAGCAGCGTAGGGGCAGGGCTCAGTCAGCCCCAGCATTTT.

The chain uses TRBV7-9 and TRBJ2-6; D is uncertain. Germline CDR1 and CDR2: SEHNR and FQNEAQ (reference sequence). Trimming cost V 1 base and J 1 base, with 2 bases left between them. CDR3 length: 14 residues. The CDR3: CASSLGSGANVLTF. The CDR3 DNA reads TGTGCCAGCAGCTTAGGTTCTGGGGCCAACGTCCTGACTTTC.

This chain uses TRBV9 with TRBJ2-1, with D perhaps TRBD2 (6 bases). The V end lost 0 bases, the J end lost 9 bases, and 19 bases lay between the germline ends. The CDR3 runs 16 residues. Per germline, CDR1 SGDLS and CDR2 YYNGEE. The CDR3 is CASSVGMAGPAVEQFF. CDR3 nucleotides: TGTGCCAGCAGCGTAGGAATGGCGGGACCTGCTGTTGAGCAGTTCTTC.

This chain's CDR3 is CASSPPGQLYQGSNEKLFF. CDR3 DNA sequence: TGTGCCAGCTCACCGCCGGGACAGCTATACCAAGGATCGAATGAAAAACTGTTTTTT. This chain connects TRBV18 to TRBJ1-4; 7 nucleotides line up with TRBD1. Germline assignment: CDR1 KGHSH and CDR2 LQKENI. V lost 3 bases and J lost 5; bases outside the gene matches: 18. The CDR3 runs to 19 residues.

The CDR3 bases are TGCGCCAGCAGCCTAAACAGGGGAGGCAATTTGTTCCCCAGCACAGATACGCAGTATTTT. Amino acid sequence: CASSLNRGGNLFPSTDTQYF. The chain is built from TRBV5-1 and TRBJ2-3; a possible D gene is TRBD1 (7 bases). The V end was cut by 4 bases, the J end by 0 bases, with 27 bases between. The V gene's germline CDR1 is SGHRS and CDR2 YFSETQ. This CDR3 spans 20 amino acids.

V and J are TRBV13 and TRBJ1-1, with D hard to call. V was cut by 4 bases and J by 3 bases, with 15 bases left in between. The CDR3 has 15 residues. Germline CDR1 and CDR2: PRHDT and FYEKMQ (reference sequence). The CDR3 region has the DNA TGTGCCAGCAGCTCGCCGGGAGGGAGTCACACTGAAGCTTTCTTT. This codes for CASSSPGGSHTEAFF.

This chain links TRBV11-2 with TRBJ2-1; tentatively, D is TRBD2 (5 bases). This CDR3 region has 18 residues. Germline values: CDR1 SGHAT, CDR2 FQNNGV. V was cut by 0 bases and J by 0 bases, with 15 bases left in between. CDR3 in amino acids: CASSLDLRKRISYNEQFF. CDR3 bases: TGTGCCAGCAGCTTAGATCTCCGTAAGCGGATCTCCTACAATGAGCAGTTCTTC.

This clone was seen more than once but under ten times. This chain links TRBV7-9 with TRBJ2-5; D is ambiguous. Germline V gene data show CDR1 as SEHNR and CDR2 as FQNEAQ (reference sequence). The V end was cut by 6 bases, the J end by 1 base, with 6 bases between. This CDR3 comprises 12 residues. CDR3 sequence (DNA): TGTGCCAGCAGGTTTGTCCAAGAGACCCAGTACTTC. Its protein product is CASRFVQETQYF.

This rearrangement joins TRBV16 to TRBJ2-1; 9 nucleotides align to TRBD2. Germline V CDR1 and CDR2: KGHSY, FQNENV. V shed 0 bases and J 6 bases; nucleotides not matched to a gene: 6. This CDR3 region has 16 residues. CDR3 coding DNA: TGTGCCAGCAGCCAATCAGCCACTAGCGGGTTCAATGAGCAGTTCTTC. Amino acids: CASSQSATSGFNEQFF.

The count of this clone is one. The genes are TRBV30 and TRBJ1-6; D possibly corresponds to TRBD1 (5 bases). There are 13 residues in the CDR3. V shed 0 bases and J shed 14 bases, with 14 bases lying between them. CDR1 and CDR2 from the germline V gene are GTSNPN and SVGIG (reference sequence). CDR3 DNA: TGTGCCTGGAGTGTACAGCGGACCAGGGCCCTCCACTTT. Translated, it gives CAWSVQRTRALHF. Full variable domain (outside the CDR3, taken from reference TRBV30 and TRBJ1-6): SQTIHQWPATLVQPVGSPLSLECTVEGTSNPNLYWYRQAAGRGLQLLFYSVGIGQISSEVPQNLSASRPQDRQFILSSKKLLLSDSGFYLCAWSVQRTRALHFGNGTRLTVT.

A note on this clone: An end of the junction differs from the germline gene, which may be a read error. The V call is TRBV27, the J call TRBJ2-2; the match to TRBD2 covers 10 bases. In germline, CDR1 is MNHEY, CDR2 SMNVEV (reference sequence). The CDR3 totals 18 residues. The CDR3 nucleotides read TGTGCCACCAGTGCCTTTATCCTAGCGGGAGTTCGGACCGGGGAGCTGTTTTTT. Encoded protein: CATSAFILAGVRTGELFF.

V and J are TRBV28 and TRBJ1-4, with D perhaps TRBD1 (6 bases). In germline, CDR1 is MDHEN, CDR2 SYDVKM. The germline V and J ends were trimmed by 5 bases and 10 bases, with 8 bases remaining between them. This CDR3 has 11 residues. CDR3 protein: CASSDRRKLFF. In nucleotides, the CDR3 is TGTGCCAGCAGTGACAGGAGAAAACTGTTTTTT.

This clone occurred once. V usage is TRBV4-3 and J usage is TRBJ2-7; D is tentatively TRBD1 or TRBD2 (5 bases each). Trimming pared 2 bases from V and 2 bases from J, leaving 10 bases between. This CDR3 has 14 amino acids. Germline V gene lookup returns CDR1 LGHNA and CDR2 YSLEER. CDR3 region: CASSQLPGPYEQYF. The CDR3 DNA follows: TGCGCCAGCAGCCAATTACCGGGGCCCTACGAGCAGTACTTC.

The rearrangement links TRBV7-9 to TRBJ2-7, with a tentative D call TRBD2 (6 bases). The CDR3 totals 12 residues. Germline CDR1 reads SEHNR; CDR2 reads FQNEAQ (reference sequence). Trimming stripped 3 bases from V and 6 bases from J, with 9 bases between. CDR3 in DNA: TGTGCCAGCAGCTTGTTGGGGGGCGAGCAGTACTTC. The encoded protein is CASSLLGGEQYF.